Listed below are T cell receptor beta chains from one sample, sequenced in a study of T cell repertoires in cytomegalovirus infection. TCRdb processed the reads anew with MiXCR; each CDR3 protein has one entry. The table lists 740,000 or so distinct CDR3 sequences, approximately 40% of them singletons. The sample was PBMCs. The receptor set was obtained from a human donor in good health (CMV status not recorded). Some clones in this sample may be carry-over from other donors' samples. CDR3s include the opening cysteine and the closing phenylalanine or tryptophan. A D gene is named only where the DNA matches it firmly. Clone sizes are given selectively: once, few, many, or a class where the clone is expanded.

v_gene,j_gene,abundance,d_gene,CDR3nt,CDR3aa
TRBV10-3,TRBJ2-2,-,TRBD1,TGTGCCATCACAGGGGGCTTAAACACCGGGGAGCTGTTTTTT,CAITGGLNTGELFF
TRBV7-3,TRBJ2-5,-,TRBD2,TGTGCCAGCAGCTTAACCCCGGGGACTAGCGGGGACCAAGAGACCCAGTACTTC,CASSLTPGTSGDQETQYF
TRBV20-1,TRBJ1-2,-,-,TGCAGTGCTAGAGATTCGGGACTTCTTATTAACTATGGCTACACCTTC,CSARDSGLLINYGYTF
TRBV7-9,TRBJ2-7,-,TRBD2,TGTGCCAGCGGCCCTAGCGGGGGCATTTACGAGCAGTACTTC,CASGPSGGIYEQYF
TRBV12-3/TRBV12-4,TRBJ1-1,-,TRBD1,TGTGCCAGCAGTTACCGGACAGGGGGTAATCAACTGACTGAAGCTTTCTTT,CASSYRTGGNQLTEAFF
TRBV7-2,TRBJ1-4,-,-,TGTGCCAGCAGCGATCATTCGCGAAGGGTCGAAAAACTGTTTTTT,CASSDHSRRVEKLFF
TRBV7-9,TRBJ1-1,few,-,TGTGCCAGCAGCTATGACCGGAGAAAGGGTGACACTGAAGCTTTCTTT,CASSYDRRKGDTEAFF
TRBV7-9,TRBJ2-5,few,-,TGTGCCAGCAGCCCAGGTGACAGGCCGCGAGAGACCCAGTACTTC,CASSPGDRPRETQYF
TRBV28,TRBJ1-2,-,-,TGTGCCAGCAGTTTATTACAGGATGGCTACACCTTC,CASSLLQDGYTF
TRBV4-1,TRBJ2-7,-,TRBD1,TGCGCCAGCAGCCAACGACAGGGCCCCTACGAGCAGTACTTC,CASSQRQGPYEQYF
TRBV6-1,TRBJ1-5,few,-,TGTGCCAGCAGCTCTACCGGAAGGCCAGCGGGCAATCAGCCCCAGCATTTT,CASSSTGRPAGNQPQHF
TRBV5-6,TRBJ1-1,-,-,TGTGCCAGCAGCTTTTCGACAGGAATGAACACTGAAGCTTTCTTT,CASSFSTGMNTEAFF
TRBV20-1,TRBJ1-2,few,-,TGCAGTATACATTTGAAGTTAAACTATGGCTACACCTTC,CSIHLKLNYGYTF
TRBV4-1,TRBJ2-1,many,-,TGCGCCAGCAGCCAAGATTGGACAGCCGAGGGGTTCTTC,CASSQDWTAEGFF
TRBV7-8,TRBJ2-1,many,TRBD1,TGTGCCAGCAGCTCCAGGGACAGAAATTACAATGAGCAGTTCTTC,CASSSRDRNYNEQFF
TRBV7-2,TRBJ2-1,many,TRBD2,TGTGCCAGCAGACCGGCGGGAGGCATGAATGAGCAGTTCTTC,CASRPAGGMNEQFF
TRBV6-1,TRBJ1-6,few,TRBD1,TGTGCCAGCAGTGAATCTGGATACAGGGGCGCCGATTCACCCCTCCACTTT,CASSESGYRGADSPLHF
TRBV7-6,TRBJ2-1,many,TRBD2,TGTGCCAGCAGCGGTCCACCCAGCGGGAGCTCCTACAATGAGCAGTTCTTC,CASSGPPSGSSYNEQFF
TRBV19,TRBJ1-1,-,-,TGTGCCAGTACCCCGAGCGGGGGGACTGAAGCTTTCTTT,CASTPSGGTEAFF
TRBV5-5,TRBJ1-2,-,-,TGTTCCAGCAGCCGACAGACAATCTTTGGCTACACCTTC,CSSSRQTIFGYTF
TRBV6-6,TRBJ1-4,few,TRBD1,TGTGCCAGCAGTTACCAGGACAGGGCCATCGGTAAAGGAAAACTGTTTTTT,CASSYQDRAIGKGKLFF
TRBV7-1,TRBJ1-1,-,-,TGTGCCAGCAGCTCGTTGACAGGCCCGGGCACTGAAGCTTTCTTT,CASSSLTGPGTEAFF
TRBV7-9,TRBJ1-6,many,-,TGTGCCAGCAGCCCGGGTGGACGGGATTCACCCCTCCACTTT,CASSPGGRDSPLHF
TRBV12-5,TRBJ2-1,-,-,TGTGCTAGTGGTTTGGGTTGGGATGAGCAGATCTTC,CASGLGWDEQIF
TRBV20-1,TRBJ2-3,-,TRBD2,TGCAGGGCCTGGGGAGCGGGAGCAGCAGATACGCAGTATTTT,CRAWGAGAADTQYF
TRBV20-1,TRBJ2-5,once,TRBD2,TGCAGTGCCACGGGACTAGCGGGGCCTCAAGAGACCCAGTACTTC,CSATGLAGPQETQYF
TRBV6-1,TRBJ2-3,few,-,TGTGCCACCCGCCGGGGTGGTTGGGATACGCAGTATTTT,CATRRGGWDTQYF
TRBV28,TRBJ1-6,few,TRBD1,TGTGCCAGCTTTGAGGGGGCGCTTAATTCACCCCTCCACTTT,CASFEGALNSPLHF
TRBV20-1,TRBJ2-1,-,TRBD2,TGCAGTGCTAGAACCTGGGCTAGCGGGACGGGTGAGCAGTTCTTC,CSARTWASGTGEQFF
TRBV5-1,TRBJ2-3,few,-,TGCGCCAGCAGGACCAGGGAGTCTAGCACAGATACGCAGTATTTT,CASRTRESSTDTQYF
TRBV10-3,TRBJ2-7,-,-,TGTGCCATCGACGGGGCACGGGTCGACGAGCAGTACTTC,CAIDGARVDEQYF
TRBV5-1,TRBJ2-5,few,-,TGCGCCAGCAGCGCCCGTCTTGGGGAGACCCAGTACTTC,CASSARLGETQYF
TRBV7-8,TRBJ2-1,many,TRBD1,TGTGCCAGCAGCTTCCCCTTTGGGGCAGGGGGCAACGAGCAGTTCTTC,CASSFPFGAGGNEQFF
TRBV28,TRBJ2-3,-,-,TGTGCCAGCAGTCCCACAGGGAGGACAGATACGCAGTATTTT,CASSPTGRTDTQYF
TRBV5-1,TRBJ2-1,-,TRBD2,TGCGCCAGCAGCTTCGGAGCGGGGGTTCCCTACAATGAGCAGTTCTTC,CASSFGAGVPYNEQFF
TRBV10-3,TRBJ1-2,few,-,TGTGCCATCAGTGGAATATTAGTGGGCTACACCTTC,CAISGILVGYTF
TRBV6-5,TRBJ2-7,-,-,TGTGCCAGCAGTTACTGGCTAGGGTCGCCCTACGAGCAGTACTTC,CASSYWLGSPYEQYF
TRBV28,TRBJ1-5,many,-,TGTGCCAGCATGAAACCCCCGGGTTTGGGGCAGCCCCAGCATTTT,CASMKPPGLGQPQHF
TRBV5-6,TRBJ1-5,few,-,TGTGCCAGCAGCTACGTCAATCAGCCCCAGCATTTT,CASSYVNQPQHF
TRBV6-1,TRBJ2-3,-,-,TGTGCCAGCAGTGAAGCGATACTAGGTAGCACAGATACGCAGTATTTT,CASSEAILGSTDTQYF
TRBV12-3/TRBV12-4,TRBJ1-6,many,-,TGTGCCAGCAGTTCCGGGGTTAATTCACCCCTCCACTTT,CASSSGVNSPLHF
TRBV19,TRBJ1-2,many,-,TGTGCCAGTAGTATGGTTTGGAGGGCTGAGGGCTACACCTTC,CASSMVWRAEGYTF
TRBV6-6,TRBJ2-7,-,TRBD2,TGTGCCAGCAGCCCAATAATGAGTAGCGGGCATTCCTACGAGCAGTCCTTC,CASSPIMSSGHSYEQSF
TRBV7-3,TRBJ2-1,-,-,TGTGCCAGCAGCTTAGCAGGGACACTCTCTTACAATGAGCAGTTCTTC,CASSLAGTLSYNEQFF
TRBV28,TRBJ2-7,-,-,TGTGCCAGCAGTTTTGCGGGTGCGATTCCCGAGCAGTACTTC,CASSFAGAIPEQYF
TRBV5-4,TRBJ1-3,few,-,TGTGCCAGCAGCTTCAGGGGCGGAAACACCATATATTTT,CASSFRGGNTIYF
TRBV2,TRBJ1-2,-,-,TGTGCCAGGGAAGAAACAGAATCATTTAACTATGGCTACACCTTC,CAREETESFNYGYTF
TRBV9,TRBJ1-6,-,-,TGTGCCAGCAGCGCCAATAACGGGACCCAGATCTATAATTCACCCCTCCACTTT,CASSANNGTQIYNSPLHF
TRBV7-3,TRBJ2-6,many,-,TGTGCCAGCAGCGCCCCCGGTGGGGCCAACGTCCTGACTTTC,CASSAPGGANVLTF
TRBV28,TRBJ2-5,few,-,TGTGCCAGCAGCCCGGCTCTGGCGGGGGAGACCCAGTACTTC,CASSPALAGETQYF
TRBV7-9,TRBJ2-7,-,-,TGTGCCAGCAGCCCGCTTGGTTTCTCCTACGAGCAGTACTTC,CASSPLGFSYEQYF
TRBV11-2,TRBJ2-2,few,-,TGTGCCAGCAGCTTTGTAGATACCGGGGAGCTGTTTTTT,CASSFVDTGELFF
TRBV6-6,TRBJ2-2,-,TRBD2,TGTGCCAGCAGTCCCCTCGGGAGCGGGGGAAACACCGGGGAGCTGTTTTTT,CASSPLGSGGNTGELFF
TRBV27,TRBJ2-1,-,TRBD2,TGTGCCAGCAGTTTATTAGGGACTAGCGGCAATGAGCAGTTCTTC,CASSLLGTSGNEQFF
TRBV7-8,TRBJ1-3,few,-,TGTGCCAGCAGCTTAACAGGGAACTCTGGAAACACCATATATTTT,CASSLTGNSGNTIYF
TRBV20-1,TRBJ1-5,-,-,TGCAGTGCTAGGCTACAGGATAATCAGCCCCAGCATTTT,CSARLQDNQPQHF
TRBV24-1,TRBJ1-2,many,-,TGTGCCACCAGTGATCAAGGGTTCTATGGCTACACCTTC,CATSDQGFYGYTF
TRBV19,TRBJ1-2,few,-,TGTGCCAGTAGTATCTCCCGGGTGGACTATGGCTACACCTTC,CASSISRVDYGYTF
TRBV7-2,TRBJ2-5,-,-,TGTGCCAGCAGCTCAGAGGTTATCCGACAAGAGACCCAGTACTTC,CASSSEVIRQETQYF
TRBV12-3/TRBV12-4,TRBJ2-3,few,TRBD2,TGTGCCAGCAGGGGAGAGCTAGCGGGAAGTGGGAAAGATACGCAGTATTTT,CASRGELAGSGKDTQYF